There are a few counts of the clone carrying this T cell receptor beta chain. Its antigen is undetermined. At one end, the junction sequence differs from germline, possibly due to a read error. Germline-derived CDR1 and CDR2 are SSHAT and FNYEAQ (reference sequence). The CDR3 runs to 14 residues. This specimen belongs to a study of cytomegalovirus exposure and HLA in healthy donors. Whole-study results and caveats: The majority of TCR sequences were rare, yet some public TCRs appeared in many donors. CMV serostatus alone was available as immune exposure information. The authors enumerated over 150 TCR beta chains as linked to cytomegalovirus.

The PCR used 60 Vbeta and 13 Jbeta primers. Clones were sequenced by immunoSEQ multiplex PCR, and TCRdb holds only the in-frame ones, with some missing. This sample carries about 83,000 clones, roughly 76% of them seen once, and the ten largest clones take around 2%. J is TRBJ2-3 and V is TRBV7-7, with D possibly matching TRBD1 (5 bases). Material for sequencing was PBMCs. This TCR was recovered from a woman aged 25 to 39 in good health and CMV-seronegative. Here the CDR3 reads CASSLGVRGDTQYF. In DNA form, the CDR3 reads TGTGCTAGCAGCTTAGGAGTTAGGGGAGATACGCAGTATTTT.